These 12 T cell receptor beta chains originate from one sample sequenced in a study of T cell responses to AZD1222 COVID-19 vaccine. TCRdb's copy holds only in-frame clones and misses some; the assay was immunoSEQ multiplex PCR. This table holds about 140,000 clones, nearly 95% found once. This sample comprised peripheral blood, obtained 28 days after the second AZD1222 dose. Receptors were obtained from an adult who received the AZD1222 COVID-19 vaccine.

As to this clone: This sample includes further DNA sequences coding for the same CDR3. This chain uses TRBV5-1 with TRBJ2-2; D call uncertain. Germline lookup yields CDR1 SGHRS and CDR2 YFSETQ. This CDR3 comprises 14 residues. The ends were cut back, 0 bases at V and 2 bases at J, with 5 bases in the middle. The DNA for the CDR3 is TGCGCCAGCAGCTTGGGACAAAACACCGGGGAGCTGTTTTTT. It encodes CASSLGQNTGELFF.

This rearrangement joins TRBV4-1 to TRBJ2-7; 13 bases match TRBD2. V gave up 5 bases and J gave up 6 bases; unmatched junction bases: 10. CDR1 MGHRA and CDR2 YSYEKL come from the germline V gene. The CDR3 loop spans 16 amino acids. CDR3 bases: TGCGCCAGCAGCGGACTGGGACTAGCGGGGACTGGCGAGCAGTACTTC. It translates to CASSGLGLAGTGEQYF.

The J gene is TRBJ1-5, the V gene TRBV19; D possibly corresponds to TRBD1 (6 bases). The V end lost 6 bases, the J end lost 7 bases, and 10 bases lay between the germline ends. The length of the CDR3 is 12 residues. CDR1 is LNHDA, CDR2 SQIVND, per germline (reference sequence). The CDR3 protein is CASSLRGQPQHF. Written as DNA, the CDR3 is TGTGCCAGTAGCCTCAGGGGACAGCCCCAGCATTTT.

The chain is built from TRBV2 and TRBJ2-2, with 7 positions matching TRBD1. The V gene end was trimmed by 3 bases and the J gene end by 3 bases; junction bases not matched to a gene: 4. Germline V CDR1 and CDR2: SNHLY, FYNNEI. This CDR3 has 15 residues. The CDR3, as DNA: TGTGCCAGCAGTGAGACAGGGATGGACACCGGGGAGCTGTTTTTT. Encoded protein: CASSETGMDTGELFF. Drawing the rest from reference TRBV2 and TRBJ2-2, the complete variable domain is EPEVTQTPSHQVTQMGQEVILRCVPISNHLYFYWYRQILGQKVEFLVSFYNNEISEKSEIFDDQFSVERPDGSNFTLKIRSTKLEDSAMYFCASSETGMDTGELFFGEGSRLTVL.

The CDR3 DNA reads as TGTGCCAGCAGCTTAGTCTCCGGGGGGCGCGCTGAAGCTTTCTTT. This encodes CASSLVSGGRAEAFF. V gene TRBV11-2 combines with J gene TRBJ1-1; possibly TRBD1 for D (6 bases). The CDR3 is 15 residues long. Germline lookup yields CDR1 SGHAT and CDR2 FQNNGV. Trimming removed 1 base at V and 6 bases at J, with 15 bases between.

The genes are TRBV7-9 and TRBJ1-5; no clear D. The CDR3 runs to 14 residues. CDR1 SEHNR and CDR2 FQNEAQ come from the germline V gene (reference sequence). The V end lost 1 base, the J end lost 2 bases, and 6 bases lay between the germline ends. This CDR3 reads CASSLGLGNQPQHF. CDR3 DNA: TGTGCCAGCAGCTTAGGTCTTGGCAATCAGCCCCAGCATTTT.

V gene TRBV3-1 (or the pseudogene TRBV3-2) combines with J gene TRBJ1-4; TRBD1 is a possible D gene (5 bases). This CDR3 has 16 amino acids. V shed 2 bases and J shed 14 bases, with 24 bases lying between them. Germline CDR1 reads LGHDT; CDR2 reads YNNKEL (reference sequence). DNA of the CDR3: TGTGCCAGCAGCCAATTCCCACAACCGGGGACCGCGGGGCTGTTTTTT. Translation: CASSQFPQPGTAGLFF.

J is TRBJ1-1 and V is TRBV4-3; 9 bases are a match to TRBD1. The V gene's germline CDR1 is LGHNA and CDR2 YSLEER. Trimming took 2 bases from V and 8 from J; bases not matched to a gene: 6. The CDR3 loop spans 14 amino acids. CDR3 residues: CASSQSWGQGEAFF. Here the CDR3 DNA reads TGCGCCAGCAGCCAAAGTTGGGGACAGGGCGAAGCTTTCTTT.

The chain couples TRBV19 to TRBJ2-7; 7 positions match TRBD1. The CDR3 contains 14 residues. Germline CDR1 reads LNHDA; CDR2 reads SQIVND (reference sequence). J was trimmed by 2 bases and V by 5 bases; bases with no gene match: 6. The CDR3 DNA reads TGTGCCAGTAGTTTGGGACAGAGAACCTACGAGCAGTACTTC. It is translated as CASSLGQRTYEQYF.

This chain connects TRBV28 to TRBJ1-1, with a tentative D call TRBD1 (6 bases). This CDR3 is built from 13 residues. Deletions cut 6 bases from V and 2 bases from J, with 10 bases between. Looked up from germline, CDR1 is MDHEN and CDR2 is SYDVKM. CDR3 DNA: TGTGCCAGCAGGAGAGGGGGAAACACTGAAGCTTTCTTT. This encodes CASRRGGNTEAFF.

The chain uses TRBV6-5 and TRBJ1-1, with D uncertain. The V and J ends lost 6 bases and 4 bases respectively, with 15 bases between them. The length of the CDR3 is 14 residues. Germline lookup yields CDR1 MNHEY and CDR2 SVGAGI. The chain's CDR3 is CASRQDAGSTEAFF. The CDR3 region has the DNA TGTGCCAGCAGACAAGATGCGGGGTCCACTGAAGCTTTCTTT.

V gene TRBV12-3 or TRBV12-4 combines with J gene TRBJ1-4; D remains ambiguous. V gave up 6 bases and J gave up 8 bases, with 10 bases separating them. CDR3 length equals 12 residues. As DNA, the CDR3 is TGTGCCAGCAGCTCCCCGTGGGAAAAACTGTTTTTT. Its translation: CASSSPWEKLFF.